Below, one TCR beta chain is given with its context. Its specificity is unknown. RNA extraction was followed by reverse transcription into cDNA, which acted as the sequencing template. Produced via immunoSEQ multiplex PCR; TCRdb's table is partial and in-frame only. Of fewer than 40,000 clones listed, more than 55% are singletons. Germline lookup yields CDR1 SNHLY and CDR2 FYNNEI. The V segment lost 4 bases and the J segment 4 bases; nucleotides outside the gene matches: 12. The CDR3 contains 16 residues. This entry comes from a study of CD8+ T cells in alopecia areata. Points from the study as a whole: Higher clonality and more expanded CD8+ clones appeared in lesional than normal scalp. Sequencing of scalp samples also captures resident alphabeta T cells of normal skin.

V gene TRBV2 combines with J gene TRBJ1-1, with 7 nucleotides matching TRBD1. The TCR originated in a human donor with alopecia areata. Sequencing used NKG2D-high CD8+ T cells sorted from blood. CDR3 in amino acids: CASSVKAGGYSTEAFF. The CDR3 DNA reads as TGTGCCAGCAGTGTTAAGGCAGGGGGGTACAGCACTGAAGCTTTCTTT.